The present TCR beta chain was sequenced within a study of cytomegalovirus exposure and HLA in healthy donors. With regard to this clone: Its matching antigen is unknown.

PCR was performed using 60 Vbeta and 13 Jbeta primers. The method was immunoSEQ multiplex PCR; TCRdb's version includes in-frame clones alone and lacks a portion of them. The table lists roughly 100,000 clones, approximately 66% of them singletons. The V segment lost 6 bases and the J segment 2 bases; nucleotides outside the gene matches: 4. Germline V gene lookup returns CDR1 SQVTM and CDR2 ANQGSEA. The CDR3 spans 14 residues. The study's findings and limits: Within an earlier analysis, most TCR beta V segments proved productive either about 87% or about 30% of the time. A few CMV-associated chains proved CMV antigen-specific in vitro.

The sample consisted of PBMCs. The receptor comes from a woman in her 50s in good health and CMV-seronegative. The V call is TRBV29-1, the J call TRBJ2-6; 7 bases fit TRBD2. In DNA, the CDR3 is TGCAGCGTCTGGGGGGGGGCTGGGGCCAACGTCCTGACTTTC. Translation gives CSVWGGAGANVLTF.